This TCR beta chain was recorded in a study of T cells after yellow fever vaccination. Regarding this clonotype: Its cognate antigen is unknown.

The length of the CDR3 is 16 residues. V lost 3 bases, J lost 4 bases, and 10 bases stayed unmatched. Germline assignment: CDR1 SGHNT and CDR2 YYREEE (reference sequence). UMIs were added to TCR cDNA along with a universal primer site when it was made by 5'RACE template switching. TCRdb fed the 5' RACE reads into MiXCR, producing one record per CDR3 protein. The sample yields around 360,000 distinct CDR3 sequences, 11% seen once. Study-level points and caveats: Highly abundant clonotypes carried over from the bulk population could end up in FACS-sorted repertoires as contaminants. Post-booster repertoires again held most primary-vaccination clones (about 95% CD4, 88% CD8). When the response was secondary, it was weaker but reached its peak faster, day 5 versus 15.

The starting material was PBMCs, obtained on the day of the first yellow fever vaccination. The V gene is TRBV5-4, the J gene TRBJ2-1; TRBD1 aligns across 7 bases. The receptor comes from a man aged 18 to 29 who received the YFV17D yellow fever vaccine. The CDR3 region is CASSSKTGQRYNEQFF. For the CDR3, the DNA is TGTGCCAGCAGCTCAAAGACGGGACAGCGTTACAATGAGCAGTTCTTC.